The 22 T cell receptor beta chains presented below share a single source sample, sequenced in a study of blood T cells in healthy people across ages. Next came a second PCR, run for about 7 to 12 cycles, which used a sample-barcoded 5' primer along with a J-beta primer mix. TCRdb fed the 5' RACE reads into MiXCR, producing one record per CDR3 protein. Among around 1,000,000 distinct CDR3 sequences, around 27% were seen once, and the ten largest hold less than 0.75%. These data also featured in a second study, about T cells of mothers and their children.

The sample taken for sequencing was blood. The receptors were sampled from a girl aged 2 to 9 in good health.

The CDR3 coding sequence is TGTGCCAGCAGCCAAGCGGGAAACACCATATATTTT. Translated, it gives CASSQAGNTIYF. V and J are TRBV11-2 and TRBJ1-3; no reliable D call. CDR3 size: 12 residues. Germline V gene lookup returns CDR1 SGHAT and CDR2 FQNNGV. V lost 5 bases and J 4 bases, leaving 6 bases between the germline ends.

With regard to this clonotype: One end of the junction is discordant with germline, which a read error may explain. The rearrangement joins TRBV6-5 to TRBJ1-1, with D possibly TRBD1 on 6 matching bases. CDR1 is MNHEY and CDR2 is SVGAGI in the germline V gene. This CDR3 has 13 amino acids. The CDR3 reads CASSYKQGTEASF. CDR3 nucleotide sequence: TGTGCCAGCAGTTACAAGCAGGGGACTGAAGCTTCCTTT.

This clonotype has more than one count but fewer than ten. The chain recombines TRBV4-3 with TRBJ2-7, with D perhaps matching TRBD2 (5 bases). Germline CDR1 LGHNA, CDR2 YSLEER. The CDR3 is made up of 14 amino acids. The V end was cut by 0 bases, the J end by 4 bases, with 10 bases between. CDR3 loop: CASSQDPGDYEQYF. The CDR3 region has the DNA TGCGCCAGCAGCCAAGATCCCGGGGATTACGAGCAGTACTTC.

The V and J genes are TRBV28 and TRBJ2-1; maybe TRBD2 (6 bases). The CDR3 contains 16 residues. V was cut by 3 bases and J by 7 bases, with 19 bases left in between. Germline CDR1 is MDHEN and CDR2 is SYDVKM. The CDR3 here is CASSFFGSLRRNEQFF. DNA for the CDR3: TGTGCCAGCAGTTTCTTCGGGAGCCTGAGAAGGAATGAGCAGTTCTTC.

The chain employs TRBV6-1 and TRBJ2-1, with 11 bases fitting TRBD2. This CDR3 region has 15 residues. V was clipped by 6 bases and J by 4 bases; unmatched bases: 5. Germline assignment: CDR1 MNHNS and CDR2 SASEGT. CDR3 nucleotide sequence: TGTGCCAGCAGAGAGACTAGCGGGACGTACAATGAGCAGTTCTTC. This gives the protein CASRETSGTYNEQFF.

The chain carries TRBV28 and TRBJ2-7, with TRBD2 identical over 13 bases. The trim removed 6 bases at V and 4 bases at J, leaving 9 bases unmatched. The germline V gene encodes CDR1 MDHEN and CDR2 SYDVKM. CDR3 length equals 16 residues. The CDR3 loop reads CASREPGLAGRYEQYF. For the CDR3, the DNA is TGTGCCAGCAGGGAACCGGGACTAGCGGGACGTTACGAGCAGTACTTC.

This clonotype was counted between two and nine times. The rearrangement joins TRBV4-1 to TRBJ2-1; D unclear. The V gene lost 0 bases and the J gene lost 8 bases, with 8 bases spanning the gap. The CDR3 has 13 residues. From germline, CDR1 is MGHRA and CDR2 YSYEKL. This CDR3 reads CASSQEYVHEQFF. Here the CDR3 DNA reads TGCGCCAGCAGCCAAGAATACGTGCATGAGCAGTTCTTC.

This rearrangement joins TRBV29-1 to TRBJ1-2, with D possibly matching TRBD1 (5 bases). The CDR3 runs 10 residues. V shed 7 bases and J shed 6 bases, with 9 bases lying between them. The germline gives CDR1 SQVTM, CDR2 ANQGSEA. CDR3 in amino acids: CSDLGDGYTF. In DNA, the CDR3 is TGCAGCGACCTAGGGGATGGCTACACCTTC. The whole variable domain, filled in from reference TRBV29-1 and TRBJ1-2, reads SAVISQKPSRDICQRGTSLTIQCQVDSQVTMMFWYRQQPGQSLTLIATANQGSEATYESGFVIDKFPISRPNLTFSTLTVSNMSPEDSSIYLCSDLGDGYTFGSGTRLTVV.

The table lists this clonotype with many counts. V gene TRBV28 combines with J gene TRBJ1-4; D gene ambiguous. Germline-derived CDR1 and CDR2 are MDHEN and SYDVKM. The CDR3 runs to 11 residues. Trimming shortened V by 6 bases and J by 4 bases, and 3 bases separated the two germline ends. CDR3 loop: CASSNNEKLFF. For the CDR3, the DNA is TGTGCCAGCAGCAATAATGAAAAACTGTTTTTT.

V gene TRBV7-3 combines with J gene TRBJ2-1; D assignment may be TRBD1 or TRBD2 (5 bases each). Gene TRBJ2-5 matches the end of the DNA better, so the J call may be wrong. The CDR3 extends over 15 amino acids. Germline lookup yields CDR1 SGHTA and CDR2 FQGTGA. The CDR3 protein is CASSLEGPGQETQYF. The CDR3 DNA sequence: TGTGCCAGCAGCTTAGAGGGGCCAGGCCAAGAGACCCAGTACTTC.

V usage is TRBV3-1 and J usage is TRBJ2-7, with D perhaps matching TRBD1 (6 bases). CDR1 LGHDT and CDR2 YNNKEL come from the germline V gene (reference sequence). This CDR3 is 16 amino acids long. Trimming stripped 1 base from V and 2 bases from J, with 15 bases between. CDR3 in DNA: TGTGCCAGCAGCCAAGGAGCCATGGCAGGGGCCTACGAGCAGTACTTC. As protein: CASSQGAMAGAYEQYF.

This clonotype was seen a handful of times. The chain joins TRBV13 to TRBJ2-5; 10 bases are shared with TRBD1. The J call is doubtful: the DNA matches TRBJ2-7 better. Germline CDR1 reads PRHDT; CDR2 reads FYEKMQ (reference sequence). The CDR3 length is 15 residues. The CDR3 nucleotides read TGTGCCAGCAGCTCCCCGGGACAGGGGATCGGCGAGCAGTACTTC. It yields the protein CASSSPGQGIGEQYF.

The chain uses TRBV15 and TRBJ2-7, with unresolved D. The CDR3 consists of 13 residues. Per the germline V gene, CDR1 is LNHNV and CDR2 is YYDKDF (reference sequence). The V and J ends lost 2 bases and 6 bases respectively, with 11 bases between them. The CDR3 nucleotides are TGTGCCACCAGCAGAAAAATCTCGTCCGAGCAGTACTTC. The encoded protein is CATSRKISSEQYF. Complete variable domain (other parts from reference TRBV15 and TRBJ2-7): DAMVIQNPRYQVTQFGKPVTLSCSQTLNHNVMYWYQQKSSQAPKLLFHYYDKDFNNEADTPDNFQSRRPNTSFCFLDIRSPGLGDTAMYLCATSRKISSEQYFGPGTRLTVT.

This clonotype has only a few counts. The gene calls are TRBV3-1 and TRBJ2-5, with 9 bases lining up with TRBD1. Per the germline V gene, CDR1 is LGHDT and CDR2 is YNNKEL (reference sequence). CDR3 size: 14 residues. The junction had 2 bases not matched to a gene; V was cut back by 3 bases and J by 3 bases. CDR3 sequence: CASSHTGGKETQYF. The CDR3 nucleotides read TGTGCCAGCAGCCACACAGGGGGCAAAGAGACCCAGTACTTC.

The rearrangement uses TRBV7-2 and TRBJ2-5; D might be TRBD2 (5 bases). Matching the DNA end better, TRBJ2-1 makes the J call doubtful. CDR1 and CDR2 from the germline V gene are SGHTA and FQGNSA. CDR3 length equals 14 residues. The CDR3 region has the DNA TGTGCCAGCAGCTTGGTCGCGGGCCCGAATGAGCAGTTCTTC. Protein: CASSLVAGPNEQFF.

This chain uses TRBV27 with TRBJ2-7; 10 bases align to TRBD1. Germline V gene data show CDR1 as MNHEY and CDR2 as SMNVEV (reference sequence). The CDR3 is made up of 15 amino acids. Germline trimming cut 9 bases from V and 3 bases from J; bases unmatched to any gene: 11. This CDR3 is CASPTGTGVIYEQYF. The CDR3 DNA reads TGTGCCAGTCCCACCGGGACAGGGGTTATCTACGAGCAGTACTTC.

V and J are TRBV29-1 and TRBJ2-3; D might be TRBD2 (6 bases). The germline gives CDR1 SQVTM, CDR2 ANQGSEA. This CDR3 contains 14 residues. The chain's CDR3 is CTTGAGGRTDTQYF. The CDR3 DNA follows: TGCACCACTGGGGCTGGAGGGCGCACAGATACGCAGTATTTT.

The V and J genes are TRBV20-1 and TRBJ2-3, with 12 bases identical to TRBD2. The CDR3 consists of 18 residues. In germline, CDR1 is DFQATT, CDR2 SNEGSKA (reference sequence). V lost 5 bases and J lost 0; bases outside the gene matches: 12. CDR3 in amino acids: CSAELRLAGVESTDTQYF. Written as DNA, the CDR3 is TGCAGTGCTGAACTTAGACTAGCGGGAGTGGAGAGCACAGATACGCAGTATTTT.

This clonotype occurred a few times. The chain recombines TRBV10-2 with TRBJ2-7; D gene ambiguous. The germline CDR1 and CDR2 sequences are WSHSY and SAAADI. The CDR3 consists of 13 residues. V gave up 8 bases and J gave up 2 bases, with 13 bases separating them. The CDR3 region has the DNA TGCGCCAGCGCTGTAAGCAAAGCCTACGAGCAGTACTTC. This codes for CASAVSKAYEQYF.

This clonotype was seen a few times. The rearrangement joins TRBV29-1 to TRBJ2-5, with 9 bases fitting TRBD2. The DNA end is more similar to TRBJ2-1, so the J call may be wrong. Germline V gene lookup returns CDR1 SQVTM and CDR2 ANQGSEA. There are 13 residues in the CDR3. The CDR3 nucleotides are TGCAGCGTTGACACAGCGGGAGGTAATGAGCAGTTCTTC. Its translation is CSVDTAGGNEQFF.

This sequence joins TRBV12-3 or TRBV12-4 and TRBJ2-2; TRBD2 is a possible D gene (5 bases). This CDR3 has 16 amino acids. Trimming left V 5 bases short and J 4 bases short, with 17 bases between. CDR3 in DNA: TGTGCCAGCAGTCCGTATATGGCAGAGGGCACCGGGGAGCTGTTTTTT. Residues: CASSPYMAEGTGELFF.

V usage is TRBV3-1 and J usage is TRBJ2-1; no reliable D call. The V gene lost 6 bases and the J gene lost 0 bases, with 9 bases spanning the gap. The CDR3 is 14 amino acids. Germline CDR1 reads LGHDT; CDR2 reads YNNKEL (reference sequence). The CDR3 DNA reads as TGTGCCAGCAGACCTCAGAGCTCCTACAATGAGCAGTTCTTC. Amino acid sequence: CASRPQSSYNEQFF.